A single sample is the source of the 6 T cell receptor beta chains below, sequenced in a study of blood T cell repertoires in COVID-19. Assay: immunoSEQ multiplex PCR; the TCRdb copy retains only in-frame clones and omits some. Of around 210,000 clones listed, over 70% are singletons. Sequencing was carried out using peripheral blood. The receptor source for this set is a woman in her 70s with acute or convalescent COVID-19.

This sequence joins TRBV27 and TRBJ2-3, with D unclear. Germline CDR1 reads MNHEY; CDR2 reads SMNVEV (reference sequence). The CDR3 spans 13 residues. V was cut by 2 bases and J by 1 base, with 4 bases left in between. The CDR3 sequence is CASSLEGTDTQYF. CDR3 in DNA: TGTGCCAGCAGTTTAGAGGGCACAGATACGCAGTATTTT.

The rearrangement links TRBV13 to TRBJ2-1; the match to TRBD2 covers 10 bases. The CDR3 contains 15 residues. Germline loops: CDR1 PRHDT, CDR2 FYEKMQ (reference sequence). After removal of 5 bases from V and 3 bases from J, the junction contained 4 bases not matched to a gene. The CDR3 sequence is CASSPGLANYNEQFF. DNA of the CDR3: TGTGCCAGCAGCCCGGGACTAGCGAACTACAATGAGCAGTTCTTC.

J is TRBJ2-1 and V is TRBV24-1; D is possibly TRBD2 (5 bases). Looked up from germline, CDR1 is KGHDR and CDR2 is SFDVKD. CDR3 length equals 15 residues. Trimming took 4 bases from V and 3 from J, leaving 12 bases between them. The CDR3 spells CATSERAGYYNEQFF. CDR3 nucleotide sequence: TGTGCCACCAGTGAGAGGGCAGGCTACTACAATGAGCAGTTCTTC.

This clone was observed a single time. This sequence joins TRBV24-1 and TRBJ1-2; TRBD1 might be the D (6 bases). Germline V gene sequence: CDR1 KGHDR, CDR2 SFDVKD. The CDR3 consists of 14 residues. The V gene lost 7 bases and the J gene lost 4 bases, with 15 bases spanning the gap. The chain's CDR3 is CATSPAQGTYGYTF. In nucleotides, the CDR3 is TGTGCCACCAGCCCGGCACAGGGTACCTATGGCTACACCTTC.

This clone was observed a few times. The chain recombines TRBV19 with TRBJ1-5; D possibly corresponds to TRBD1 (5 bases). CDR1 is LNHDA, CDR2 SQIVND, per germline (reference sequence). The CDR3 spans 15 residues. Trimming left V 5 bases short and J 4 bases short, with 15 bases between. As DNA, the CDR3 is TGTGCCAGTAGTGAATCCGGGACTGCAAATCAGCCCCAGCATTTT. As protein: CASSESGTANQPQHF.

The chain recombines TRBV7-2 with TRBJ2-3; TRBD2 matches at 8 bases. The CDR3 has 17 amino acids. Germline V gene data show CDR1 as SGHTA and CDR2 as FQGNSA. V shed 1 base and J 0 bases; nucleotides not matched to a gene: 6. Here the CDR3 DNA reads TGTGCCAGCAGCTTAGGGCGGGGGGTACTCAGCACAGATACGCAGTATTTT. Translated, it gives CASSLGRGVLSTDTQYF.